Listed below are T cell receptor beta chains from one sample, sequenced in a study of shared clonotypes between healthy human individuals. TCRdb's table, derived via immunoSEQ multiplex PCR, lists solely in-frame clones and lacks some. The sample has 2.5 million or so clones, roughly nine tenths seen once; the top ten hold 0.13% to 0.15%. The sample taken for sequencing was naive CD4+ T cells sorted from blood. Source of these receptors: a man between 18 and 35 years old in good health. Both conserved end residues are trimmed from each CDR3. Clone size appears in some rows only: once, few, many, or a class for an expanded clone.

clone size	V gene	J gene	CDR3 protein
.	TRBV27	TRBJ1-2	ASSELGGTYGYT
once	TRBV6-5	TRBJ2-7	ASSSGSREQY
.	TRBV2	TRBJ1-5	ASSVSLNQPQH
.	TRBV18	TRBJ1-6	ASRTAAESYNSPLH
.	TRBV28	TRBJ2-7	ASGSRITYEQY
.	TRBV2	TRBJ2-7	ASSERGFSYEQY
.	TRBV6-1	TRBJ2-7	ASSVSWTGDYEQY
once	TRBV6-5	TRBJ1-1	ASAPGGNTEAF
.	TRBV7-8	TRBJ1-5	ASSPRDSGVRPQH
.	TRBV10-3	TRBJ1-4	AISESGGGLGEKLF
.	TRBV10-3	TRBJ1-4	AISDMSSTNEKLF
.	TRBV5-6	TRBJ2-3	ASSPGLAGSTDTQY
.	TRBV5-4	TRBJ1-2	ASSLSQGAYYGYT
once	TRBV28	TRBJ1-1	ASSSAGTGSRGEAF
.	TRBV7-9	TRBJ2-3	ASSGSQANTDTQY
once	TRBV28	TRBJ1-5	ASSPGQVHSNQPQH
.	TRBV6-5	TRBJ1-5	ASSYGTANQPQH
few	TRBV30	TRBJ1-1	AWSPDSEAF
.	TRBV18	TRBJ2-7	ASSPGVYGAEQY
.	TRBV6-5	TRBJ2-5	ASSSGQAARETQY
.	TRBV10-3	TRBJ1-1	AISTGRAAF
.	TRBV7-2	TRBJ2-7	ASSTRQGRKQY
.	TRBV4-1	TRBJ1-3	ASSQGTDYSGNTIY